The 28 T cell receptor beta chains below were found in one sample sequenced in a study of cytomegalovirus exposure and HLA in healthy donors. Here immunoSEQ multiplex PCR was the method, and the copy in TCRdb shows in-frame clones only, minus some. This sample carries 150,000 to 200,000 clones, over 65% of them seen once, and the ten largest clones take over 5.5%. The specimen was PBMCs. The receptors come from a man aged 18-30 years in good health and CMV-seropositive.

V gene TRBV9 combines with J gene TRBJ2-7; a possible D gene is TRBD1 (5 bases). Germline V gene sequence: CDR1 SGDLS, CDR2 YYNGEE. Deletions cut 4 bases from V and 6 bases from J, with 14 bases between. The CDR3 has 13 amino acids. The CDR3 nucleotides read TGTGCCAGCAGCTCCCCATGGGGCTCCGAGCAGTACTTC. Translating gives CASSSPWGSEQYF.

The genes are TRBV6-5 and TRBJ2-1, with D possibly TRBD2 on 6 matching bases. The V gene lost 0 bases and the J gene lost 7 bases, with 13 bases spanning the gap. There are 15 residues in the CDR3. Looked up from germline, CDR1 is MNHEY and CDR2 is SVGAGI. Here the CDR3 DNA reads TGTGCCAGCAGTTACTCCCCAGCGGGTCAAAATGAGCAGTTCTTC. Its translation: CASSYSPAGQNEQFF.

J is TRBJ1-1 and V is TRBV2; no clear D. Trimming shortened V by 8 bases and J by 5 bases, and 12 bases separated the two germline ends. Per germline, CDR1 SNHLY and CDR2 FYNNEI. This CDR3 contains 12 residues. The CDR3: CASAVYGTEAFF. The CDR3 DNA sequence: TGTGCCAGCGCGGTCTATGGGACTGAAGCTTTCTTT.

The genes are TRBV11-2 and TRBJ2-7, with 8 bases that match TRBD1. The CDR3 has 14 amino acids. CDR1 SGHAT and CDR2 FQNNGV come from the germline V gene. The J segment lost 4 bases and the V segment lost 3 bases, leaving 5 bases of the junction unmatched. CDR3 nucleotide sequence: TGTGCCAGCAGCTTCGGACAGGGCTTGTACGAGCAGTACTTC. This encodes CASSFGQGLYEQYF.

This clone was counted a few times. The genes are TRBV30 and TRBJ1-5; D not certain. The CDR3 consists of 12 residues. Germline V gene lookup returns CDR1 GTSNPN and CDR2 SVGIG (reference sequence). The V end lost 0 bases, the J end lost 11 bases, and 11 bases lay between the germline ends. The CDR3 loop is CAWSVNEQAQHF. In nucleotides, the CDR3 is TGTGCCTGGAGTGTAAATGAACAAGCCCAGCATTTT.

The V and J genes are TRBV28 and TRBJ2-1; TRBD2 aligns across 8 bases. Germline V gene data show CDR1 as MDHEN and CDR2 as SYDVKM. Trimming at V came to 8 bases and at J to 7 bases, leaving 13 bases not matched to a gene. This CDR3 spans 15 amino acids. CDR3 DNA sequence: TGTGCCAGCTCCCCGCCGCGGGAGGTTATGAATGAGCAGTTCTTC. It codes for CASSPPREVMNEQFF.

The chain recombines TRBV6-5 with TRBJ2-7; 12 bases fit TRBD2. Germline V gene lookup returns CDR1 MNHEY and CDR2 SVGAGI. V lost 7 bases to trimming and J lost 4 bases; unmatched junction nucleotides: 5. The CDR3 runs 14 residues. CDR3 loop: CASKTSGSLYEQYF. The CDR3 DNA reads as TGTGCCAGCAAGACTAGCGGGAGTCTGTACGAGCAGTACTTC.

This CDR3 is CSVFDTVGGLFF. The DNA for the CDR3 is TGCAGCGTTTTCGACACGGTCGGGGGGCTGTTTTTT. The chain combines TRBV29-1 with TRBJ1-4, with a possible D match to TRBD1 (5 bases). This CDR3 is built from 12 residues. V was pared by 5 bases and J by 14 bases, with 18 bases between. Germline V gene sequence: CDR1 SQVTM, CDR2 ANQGSEA. The variable domain in full, with the rest retrieved from reference TRBV29-1 and TRBJ1-4, is SAVISQKPSRDICQRGTSLTIQCQVDSQVTMMFWYRQQPGQSLTLIATANQGSEATYESGFVIDKFPISRPNLTFSTLTVSNMSPEDSSIYLCSVFDTVGGLFFGSGTQLSVL.

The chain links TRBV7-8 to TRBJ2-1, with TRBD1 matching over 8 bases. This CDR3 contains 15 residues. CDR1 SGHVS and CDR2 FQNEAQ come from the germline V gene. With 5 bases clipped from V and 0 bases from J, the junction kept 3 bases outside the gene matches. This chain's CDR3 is CASSPGQGSYNEQFF. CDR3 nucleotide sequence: TGTGCCAGCAGCCCCGGACAGGGCTCCTACAATGAGCAGTTCTTC.

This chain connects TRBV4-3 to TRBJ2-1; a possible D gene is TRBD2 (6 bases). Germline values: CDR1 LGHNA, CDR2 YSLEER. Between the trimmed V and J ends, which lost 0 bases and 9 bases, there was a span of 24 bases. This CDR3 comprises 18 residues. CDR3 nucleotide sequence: TGCGCCAGCAGCCAAGACCCGGCGGGATCTATTTTTTCGGGTGAGCAGTTCTTC. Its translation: CASSQDPAGSIFSGEQFF.

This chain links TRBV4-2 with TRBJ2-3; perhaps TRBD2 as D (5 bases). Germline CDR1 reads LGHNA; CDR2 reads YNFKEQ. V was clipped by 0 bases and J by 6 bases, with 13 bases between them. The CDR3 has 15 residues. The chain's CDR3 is CASSQDYNGVDTQYF. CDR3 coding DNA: TGTGCCAGCAGCCAAGACTATAACGGGGTGGATACGCAGTATTTT.

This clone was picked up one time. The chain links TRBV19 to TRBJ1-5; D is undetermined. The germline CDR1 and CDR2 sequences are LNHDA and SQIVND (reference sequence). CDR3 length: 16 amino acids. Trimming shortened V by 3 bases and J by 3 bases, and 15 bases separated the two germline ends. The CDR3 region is CASSMWAASINQPQHF. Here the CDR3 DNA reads TGTGCCAGTAGTATGTGGGCAGCCTCGATCAATCAGCCCCAGCATTTT.

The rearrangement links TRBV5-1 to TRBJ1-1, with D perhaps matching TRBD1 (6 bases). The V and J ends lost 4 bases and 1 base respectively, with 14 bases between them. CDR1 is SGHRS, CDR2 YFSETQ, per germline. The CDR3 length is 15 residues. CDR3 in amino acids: CASSPGGAGNTEAFF. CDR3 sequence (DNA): TGCGCCAGCAGCCCTGGGGGCGCCGGGAACACTGAAGCTTTCTTT.

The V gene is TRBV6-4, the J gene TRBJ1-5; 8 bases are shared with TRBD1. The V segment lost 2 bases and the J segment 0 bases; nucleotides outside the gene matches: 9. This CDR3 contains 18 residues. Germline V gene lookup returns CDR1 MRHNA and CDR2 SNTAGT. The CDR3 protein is CASSDARGPLYSNQPQHF. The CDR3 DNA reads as TGTGCCAGCAGTGACGCCAGGGGGCCACTCTATAGCAATCAGCCCCAGCATTTT.

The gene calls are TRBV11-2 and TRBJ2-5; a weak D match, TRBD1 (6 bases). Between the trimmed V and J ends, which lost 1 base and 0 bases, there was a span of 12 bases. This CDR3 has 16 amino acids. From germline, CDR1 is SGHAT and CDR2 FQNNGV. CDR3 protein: CASSLGPGANQETQYF. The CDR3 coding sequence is TGTGCCAGCAGCTTAGGTCCAGGGGCCAACCAAGAGACCCAGTACTTC.

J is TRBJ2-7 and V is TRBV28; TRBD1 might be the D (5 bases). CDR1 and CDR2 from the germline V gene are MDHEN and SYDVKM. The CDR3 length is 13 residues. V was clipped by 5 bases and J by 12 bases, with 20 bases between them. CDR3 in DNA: TGTGCCAGCAGTCTCCCCAGGGTGTACCCTCGGTACTTC. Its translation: CASSLPRVYPRYF.

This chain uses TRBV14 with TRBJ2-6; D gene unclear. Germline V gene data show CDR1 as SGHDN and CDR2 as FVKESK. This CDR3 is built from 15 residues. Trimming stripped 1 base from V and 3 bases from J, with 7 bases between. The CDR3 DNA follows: TGTGCCAGCAGCCAAGCCGCGGTTGGGGCCAACGTCCTGACTTTC. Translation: CASSQAAVGANVLTF. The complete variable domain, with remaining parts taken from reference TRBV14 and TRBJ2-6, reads EAGVTQFPSHSVIEKGQTVTLRCDPISGHDNLYWYRRVMGKEIKFLLHFVKESKQDESGMPNNRFLAERTGGTYSTLKVQPAELEDSGVYFCASSQAAVGANVLTFGAGSRLTVL.

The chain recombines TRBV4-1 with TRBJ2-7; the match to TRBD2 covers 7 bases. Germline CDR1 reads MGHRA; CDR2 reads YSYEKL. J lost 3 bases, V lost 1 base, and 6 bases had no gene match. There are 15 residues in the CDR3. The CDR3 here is CASSQASGLIYEQYF. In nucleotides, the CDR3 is TGCGCCAGCAGCCAAGCTTCGGGACTAATCTACGAGCAGTACTTC.

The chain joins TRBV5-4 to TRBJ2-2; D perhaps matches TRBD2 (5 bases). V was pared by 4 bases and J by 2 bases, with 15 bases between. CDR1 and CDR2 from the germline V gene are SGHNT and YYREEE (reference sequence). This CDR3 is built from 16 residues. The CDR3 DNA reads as TGTGCCAGCAGCCCCCTCGCGGGCCTTAACACCGGGGAGCTGTTTTTT. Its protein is CASSPLAGLNTGELFF.

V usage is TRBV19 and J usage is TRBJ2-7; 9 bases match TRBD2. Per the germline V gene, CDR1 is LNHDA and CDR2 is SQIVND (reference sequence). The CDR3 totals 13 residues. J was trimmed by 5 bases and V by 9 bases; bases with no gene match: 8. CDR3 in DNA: TGTGCCAGCGGGACTAGCAGTGTCCACGAGCAGTACTTC. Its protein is CASGTSSVHEQYF.

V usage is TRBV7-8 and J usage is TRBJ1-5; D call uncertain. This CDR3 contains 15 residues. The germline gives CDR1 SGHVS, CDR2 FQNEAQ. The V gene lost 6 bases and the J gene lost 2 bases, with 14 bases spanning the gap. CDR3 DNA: TGTGCCAGCAGACCCGGCGGCGTGGGCAATCAGCCCCAGCATTTT. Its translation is CASRPGGVGNQPQHF.

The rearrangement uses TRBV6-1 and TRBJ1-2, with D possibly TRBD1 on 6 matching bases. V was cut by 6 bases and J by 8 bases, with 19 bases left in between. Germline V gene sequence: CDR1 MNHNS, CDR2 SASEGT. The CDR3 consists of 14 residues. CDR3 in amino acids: CASSIQGIKRGYTF. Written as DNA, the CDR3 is TGTGCCAGCAGCATACAGGGAATTAAGCGGGGCTACACCTTC.

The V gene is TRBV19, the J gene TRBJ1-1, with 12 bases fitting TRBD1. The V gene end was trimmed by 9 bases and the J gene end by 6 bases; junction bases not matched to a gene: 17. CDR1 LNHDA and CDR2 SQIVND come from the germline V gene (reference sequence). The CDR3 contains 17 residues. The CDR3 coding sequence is TGTGCCAGCGACTCTTCCGGGACAGGGGGCCCGATGGCTGAAGCTTTCTTT. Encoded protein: CASDSSGTGGPMAEAFF. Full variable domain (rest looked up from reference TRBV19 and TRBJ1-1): DGGITQSPKYLFRKEGQNVTLSCEQNLNHDAMYWYRQDPGQGLRLIYYSQIVNDFQKGDIAEGYSVSREKKESFPLTVTSAQKNPTAFYLCASDSSGTGGPMAEAFFGQGTRLTVV.

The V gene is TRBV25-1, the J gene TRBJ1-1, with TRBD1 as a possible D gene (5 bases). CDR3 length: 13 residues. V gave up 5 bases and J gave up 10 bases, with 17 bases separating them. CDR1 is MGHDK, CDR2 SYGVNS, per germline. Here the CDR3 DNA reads TGTGCCAGCAGTCGAGGAGGGGAGGAAGGAGCTTTCTTT. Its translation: CASSRGGEEGAFF.

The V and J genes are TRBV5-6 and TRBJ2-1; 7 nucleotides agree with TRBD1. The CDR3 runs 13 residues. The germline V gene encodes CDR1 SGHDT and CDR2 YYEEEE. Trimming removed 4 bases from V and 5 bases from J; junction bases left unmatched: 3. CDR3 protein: CASSGDSDNEQFF. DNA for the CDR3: TGTGCCAGCAGCGGGGACAGCGACAATGAGCAGTTCTTC.

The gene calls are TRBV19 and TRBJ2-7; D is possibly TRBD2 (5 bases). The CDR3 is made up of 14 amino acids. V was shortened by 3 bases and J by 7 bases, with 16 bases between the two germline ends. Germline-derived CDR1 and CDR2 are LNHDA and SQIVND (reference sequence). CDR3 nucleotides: TGTGCCAGTAGTATTGGTGGGAGTACGGGAGAGCAGTACTTC. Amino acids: CASSIGGSTGEQYF.

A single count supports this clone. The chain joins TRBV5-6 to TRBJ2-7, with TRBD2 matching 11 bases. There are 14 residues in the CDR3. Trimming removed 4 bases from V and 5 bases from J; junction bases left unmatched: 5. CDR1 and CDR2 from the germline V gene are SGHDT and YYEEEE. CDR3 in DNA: TGTGCCAGCAGCCGCCCGACTAGCGGGAACGAGCAGTACTTC. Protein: CASSRPTSGNEQYF.

In DNA form, the CDR3 reads TGTGCCAGCAGTGCTACTAGCTTGGATACGCAGTATTTT. The encoded protein is CASSATSLDTQYF. This sequence joins TRBV6-1 and TRBJ2-3; D is perhaps TRBD2 (6 bases). With 4 bases removed from V and 6 bases from J, the gap between germline ends came to 11 bases. Germline V CDR1 and CDR2: MNHNS, SASEGT. The CDR3 contains 13 residues.